The 25 T cell receptor beta chains below come from one sample, sequenced in a study of PD-1 blockade in classical Hodgkin lymphoma. Every patient was affected by relapse after autologous stem cell transplantation, while exposure to brentuximab vedotin was not uniform. Profiled with immunoSEQ multiplex PCR; TCRdb holds only in-frame clones, not every one. The sample lists about 12,000 clones, roughly 76% occurring once. Sequenced material: peripheral blood mononuclear cells (PBMCs), taken at baseline. Receptors were obtained from a human donor with classical Hodgkin lymphoma.

This chain connects TRBV21-1 to TRBJ2-7. TRBV21-1 is assigned pseudogene status. The CDR3 runs to 13 residues. CDR3 coding DNA: TGTGCCAGCAGCCAAGATTGGCGCTACGAGCAGTACTTC. It is translated as CASSQDWRYEQYF.

The gene calls are TRBV19 and TRBJ2-2; tentative D call: TRBD1 (5 bases). The V and J ends lost 7 bases and 5 bases respectively, with 14 bases between them. Looked up from germline, CDR1 is LNHDA and CDR2 is SQIVND (reference sequence). The CDR3 runs 14 residues. In DNA form, the CDR3 reads TGTGCCAGTATGGGCAGGGTAGGAACCGGGGAGCTGTTTTTT. Residues: CASMGRVGTGELFF.

This chain joins TRBV10-2 and TRBJ2-7; no firm D call. The germline gives CDR1 WSHSY, CDR2 SAAADI. V was pared by 3 bases and J by 2 bases, with 2 bases between. The CDR3 runs to 11 residues. The DNA of the CDR3 is TGCGCCAGCAGTGAAGCCTACGAGCAGTACTTC. Amino acid sequence: CASSEAYEQYF.

The chain combines TRBV2 with TRBJ1-2; a possible D gene is TRBD1 (5 bases). The germline V and J ends were trimmed by 7 bases and 5 bases, with 14 bases remaining between them. The germline V gene encodes CDR1 SNHLY and CDR2 FYNNEI. CDR3 length equals 13 residues. The CDR3: CASTRDGRYGYTF. The CDR3 DNA reads as TGTGCCAGCACCAGGGATGGACGATATGGCTACACCTTC.

This chain connects TRBV27 to TRBJ2-3; tentatively, D is TRBD2 (6 bases). The CDR3 covers 15 residues. Trimming took off 0 bases at V and 0 bases at J, with 7 bases between the two ends. Germline lookup yields CDR1 MNHEY and CDR2 SMNVEV (reference sequence). The CDR3 loop is CASSLSLASTDTQYF. CDR3 DNA: TGTGCCAGCAGTTTATCACTAGCTAGCACAGATACGCAGTATTTT.

The V gene is TRBV19, the J gene TRBJ2-3; D gene ambiguous. Germline CDR1 reads LNHDA; CDR2 reads SQIVND (reference sequence). Trimming removed 1 base from V and 5 bases from J, with 7 bases in between. The CDR3 length is 13 residues. CDR3 coding DNA: TGTGCCAGTAGTATAGGGGCAGTAGATACGCAGTATTTT. It encodes CASSIGAVDTQYF.

This chain uses TRBV5-7 with TRBJ1-5, with D unclear. TRBV5-7 is designated an ORF whose function remains uncertain. The CDR3 has 10 amino acids. The V gene lost 2 bases and the J gene lost 6 bases, with 0 bases spanning the gap. The CDR3 region is CASSFQPQHF. The CDR3 nucleotides are TGTGCCAGCAGCTTTCAGCCCCAGCATTTT.

The rearrangement uses TRBV5-1 and TRBJ2-5, with 7 nucleotides matching TRBD2. This CDR3 has 17 residues. Germline CDR1 is SGHRS and CDR2 is YFSETQ. V dropped 3 bases and J dropped 4; count of bases not matched to a gene: 15. CDR3 residues: CASSSLRGGGEAETQYF. The CDR3 DNA is TGCGCCAGCAGCTCTCTCCGGGGTGGGGGGGAGGCAGAGACCCAGTACTTC.

This clone was seen only a few times. The genes are TRBV19 and TRBJ1-1; D is unclear. Germline CDR1 and CDR2: LNHDA and SQIVND (reference sequence). This CDR3 contains 14 residues. V was trimmed by 3 bases and J by 4 bases, leaving 12 bases between them. The CDR3 spells CASSIAGGFTEAFF. The CDR3 nucleotides are TGTGCCAGTAGTATCGCCGGAGGTTTCACTGAAGCTTTCTTT. Based on the CDR3 plus reference TRBV19 and TRBJ1-1, the full variable domain is DGGITQSPKYLFRKEGQNVTLSCEQNLNHDAMYWYRQDPGQGLRLIYYSQIVNDFQKGDIAEGYSVSREKKESFPLTVTSAQKNPTAFYLCASSIAGGFTEAFFGQGTRLTVV.

This clone was observed a single time. The V gene is TRBV9, the J gene TRBJ2-3, with 12 bases identical to TRBD1. J gave up 2 bases and V 0 bases, and 4 bases lay outside the gene matches. This CDR3 region has 17 residues. Looked up from germline, CDR1 is SGDLS and CDR2 is YYNGEE. The DNA for the CDR3 is TGTGCCAGCAGCGTAGGGGACAGGGGGCCGGCCACAGATACGCAGTATTTT. This translates into CASSVGDRGPATDTQYF.

The rearrangement uses TRBV30 and TRBJ2-1; 11 bases align to TRBD1. The junction had 5 bases not matched to a gene; V was cut back by 0 bases and J by 7 bases. This CDR3 contains 15 residues. Germline V lookup: CDR1 GTSNPN, CDR2 SVGIG (reference sequence). CDR3 loop: CAWSVRTGGLNEQFF. The CDR3 region has the DNA TGTGCCTGGAGTGTCCGGACAGGGGGCCTGAATGAGCAGTTCTTC.

In its sample, this clone ranks as medium-sized. The V and J genes are TRBV13 and TRBJ2-7; no firm D call. The CDR3 has 12 residues. The ends were cut back, 1 base at V and 6 bases at J, with 7 bases in the middle. In germline, CDR1 is PRHDT, CDR2 FYEKMQ (reference sequence). CDR3 sequence: CASSLASIEQYF. The CDR3 nucleotides read TGTGCCAGCAGCTTAGCAAGTATCGAGCAGTACTTC.

This clone was recorded once. The V call is TRBV19, the J call TRBJ1-1, with D hard to call. V was shortened by 3 bases and J by 4 bases, with 9 bases between the two germline ends. The CDR3 has 13 amino acids. Germline V lookup: CDR1 LNHDA, CDR2 SQIVND (reference sequence). The CDR3 sequence: CASSMGRLTEAFF. For the CDR3, the DNA is TGTGCCAGTAGTATGGGCAGGCTCACTGAAGCTTTCTTT.

This rearrangement joins TRBV13 to TRBJ2-7; weak D call: TRBD2 (5 bases). This CDR3 spans 15 amino acids. The germline CDR1 and CDR2 sequences are PRHDT and FYEKMQ (reference sequence). Between the trimmed V and J ends, which lost 4 bases and 2 bases, there was a span of 15 bases. CDR3 sequence reads: CASSSSWSGPYEQYF. The CDR3 DNA is TGTGCCAGCAGCTCCTCCTGGAGCGGTCCCTACGAGCAGTACTTC.

The V and J genes are TRBV5-1 and TRBJ2-7, with D perhaps matching TRBD1 (6 bases). The CDR3 consists of 14 residues. V was clipped by 0 bases and J by 3 bases, with 10 bases between them. Germline CDR1 is SGHRS and CDR2 is YFSETQ. The CDR3 region is CASSLDRANYEQYF. The CDR3 DNA reads TGCGCCAGCAGCTTGGACAGGGCCAACTACGAGCAGTACTTC.

This clone has a single count. The V gene is TRBV5-1, the J gene TRBJ2-7, with 9 nucleotides matching TRBD1. The CDR3 is 14 amino acids. From germline, CDR1 is SGHRS and CDR2 YFSETQ. Unmatched junction bases numbered 4, after V lost 1 base and J lost 5 bases. As DNA, the CDR3 is TGCGCCAGCAGCTTGTCGGGGACAGGGAACGAGCAGTACTTC. Amino acid sequence: CASSLSGTGNEQYF. Drawing the rest from reference TRBV5-1 and TRBJ2-7, the complete variable domain is KAGVTQTPRYLIKTRGQQVTLSCSPISGHRSVSWYQQTPGQGLQFLFEYFSETQRNKGNFPGRFSGRQFSNSRSEMNVSTLELGDSALYLCASSLSGTGNEQYFGPGTRLTVT.

The V call is TRBV4-1, the J call TRBJ1-3; the D is unclear. Deletions cut 7 bases from V and 0 bases from J, with 10 bases between. The germline gives CDR1 MGHRA, CDR2 YSYEKL. The CDR3 length is 14 residues. In DNA form, the CDR3 reads TGCGCCAGCACCCCGGTGGGCTCTGGAAACACCATATATTTT. This gives the protein CASTPVGSGNTIYF.

The V and J genes are TRBV28 and TRBJ2-6, with 7 nucleotides matching TRBD1. CDR1 is MDHEN, CDR2 SYDVKM, per germline. V dropped 5 bases and J dropped 2; count of bases not matched to a gene: 3. CDR3 length: 15 amino acids. The chain's CDR3 is CASSQTGAGANVLTF. CDR3 DNA sequence: TGTGCCAGCAGTCAAACAGGGGCTGGGGCCAACGTCCTGACTTTC.

This chain connects TRBV4-1 to TRBJ1-1, with D maybe TRBD1 (6 bases). Germline assignment: CDR1 MGHRA and CDR2 YSYEKL. With 1 base removed from V and 6 bases from J, the gap between germline ends came to 15 bases. The CDR3 length is 15 residues. The chain's CDR3 is CASSQGRGAGSEAFF. The CDR3 nucleotides are TGCGCCAGCAGCCAAGGACGGGGGGCCGGGTCTGAAGCTTTCTTT.

This clone has just one count. The chain employs TRBV28 and TRBJ2-3; no reliable D call. Trimming cost V 0 bases and J 4 bases, with 5 bases left between them. The CDR3 totals 13 residues. CDR1 is MDHEN and CDR2 is SYDVKM in the germline V gene. CDR3 nucleotide sequence: TGTGCCAGCAGTTTATGGGGGTCAGATACGCAGTATTTT. Translating it yields CASSLWGSDTQYF.

CDR3 nucleotides: TGTGCCAGTAGATCAAATGGACTAGCTCCAGGTATTAACGAGCAGTTCTTC. Its translation: CASRSNGLAPGINEQFF. The chain combines TRBV19 with TRBJ2-1; TRBD2 matches 8 bases. Trimming at V came to 6 bases and at J to 10 bases, leaving 20 bases not matched to a gene. From germline, CDR1 is LNHDA and CDR2 SQIVND (reference sequence). The CDR3 extends over 17 amino acids.

This clone was observed once. This chain links TRBV6-9 with TRBJ2-3; TRBD2 aligns across 7 bases. CDR3 length: 11 amino acids. CDR1 MNHGY and CDR2 SVAAGI come from the germline V gene. Trimming removed 6 bases from V and 6 bases from J; junction bases left unmatched: 0. CDR3: CASRRGDTQYF. CDR3 nucleotides: TGTGCCAGCAGGCGGGGGGATACGCAGTATTTT.

CDR3: CASSLRTSSEQFF. The CDR3 nucleotides are TGCGCCAGCAGCTTGCGGACTTCCAGTGAGCAGTTCTTC. J is TRBJ2-1 and V is TRBV5-1; D perhaps matches TRBD2 (5 bases). The CDR3 has 13 residues. Germline V gene lookup returns CDR1 SGHRS and CDR2 YFSETQ. Trimming shortened V by 1 base and J by 9 bases, and 11 bases separated the two germline ends.

V usage is TRBV6-1 and J usage is TRBJ2-7; TRBD2 might be the D (6 bases). This CDR3 has 14 residues. Germline V gene lookup returns CDR1 MNHNS and CDR2 SASEGT. V was cut by 7 bases and J by 0 bases, with 13 bases left in between. DNA for the CDR3: TGTGCCAGCACATATAGCGGTAACTCCTACGAGCAGTACTTC. It specifies CASTYSGNSYEQYF.

The sample holds one count of this clone. The chain recombines TRBV20-1 with TRBJ2-1; perhaps D is TRBD1 or TRBD2 (5 bases each). Trimming removed 6 bases from V and 9 bases from J, with 12 bases in between. The CDR3 has 11 amino acids. Germline CDR1 reads DFQATT; CDR2 reads SNEGSKA (reference sequence). The CDR3 protein is CSARGVGEQFF. Written as DNA, the CDR3 is TGCAGTGCCCGAGGGGTTGGTGAGCAGTTCTTC.